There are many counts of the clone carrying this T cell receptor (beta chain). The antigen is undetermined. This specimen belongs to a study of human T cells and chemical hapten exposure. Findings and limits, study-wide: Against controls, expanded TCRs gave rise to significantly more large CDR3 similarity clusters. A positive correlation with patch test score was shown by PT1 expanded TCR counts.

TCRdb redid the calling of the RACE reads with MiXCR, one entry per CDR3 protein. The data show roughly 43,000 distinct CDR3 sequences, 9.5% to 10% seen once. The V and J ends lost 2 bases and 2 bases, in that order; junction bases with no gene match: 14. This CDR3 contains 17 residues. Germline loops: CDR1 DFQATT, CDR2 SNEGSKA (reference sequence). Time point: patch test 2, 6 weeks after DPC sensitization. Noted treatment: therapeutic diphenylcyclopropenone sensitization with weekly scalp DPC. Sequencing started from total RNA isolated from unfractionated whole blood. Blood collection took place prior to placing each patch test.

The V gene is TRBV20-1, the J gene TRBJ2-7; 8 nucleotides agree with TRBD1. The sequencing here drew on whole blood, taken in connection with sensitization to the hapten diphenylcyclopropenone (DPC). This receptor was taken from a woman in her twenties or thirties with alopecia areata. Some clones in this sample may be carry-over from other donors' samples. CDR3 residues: CSARNAVPNRGAYEQYF. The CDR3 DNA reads TGCAGTGCTAGAAATGCCGTGCCTAACAGGGGGGCCTACGAGCAGTACTTC.